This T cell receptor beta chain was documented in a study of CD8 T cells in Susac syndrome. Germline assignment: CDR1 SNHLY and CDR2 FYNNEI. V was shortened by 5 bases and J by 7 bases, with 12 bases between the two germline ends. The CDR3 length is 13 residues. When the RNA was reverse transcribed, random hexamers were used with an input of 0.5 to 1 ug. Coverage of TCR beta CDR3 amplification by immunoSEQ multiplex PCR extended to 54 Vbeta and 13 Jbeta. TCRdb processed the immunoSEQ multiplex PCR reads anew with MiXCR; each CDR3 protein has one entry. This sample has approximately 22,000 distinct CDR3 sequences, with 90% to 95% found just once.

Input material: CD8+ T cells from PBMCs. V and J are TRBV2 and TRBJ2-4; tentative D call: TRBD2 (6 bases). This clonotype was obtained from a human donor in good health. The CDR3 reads CASSPGTVNIQYF. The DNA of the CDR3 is TGTGCCAGCAGTCCGGGGACTGTGAACATTCAGTACTTC.